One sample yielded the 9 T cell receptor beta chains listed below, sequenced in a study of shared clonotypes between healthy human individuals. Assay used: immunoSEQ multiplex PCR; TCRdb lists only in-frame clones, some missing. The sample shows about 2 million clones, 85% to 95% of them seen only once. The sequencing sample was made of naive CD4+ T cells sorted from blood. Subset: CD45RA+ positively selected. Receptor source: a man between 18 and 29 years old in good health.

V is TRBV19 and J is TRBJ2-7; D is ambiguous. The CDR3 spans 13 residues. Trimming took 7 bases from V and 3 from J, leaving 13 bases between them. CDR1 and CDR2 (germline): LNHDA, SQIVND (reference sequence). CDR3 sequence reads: CASKGEGGYEQYF. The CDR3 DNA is TGTGCCAGTAAGGGTGAAGGCGGCTACGAGCAGTACTTC.

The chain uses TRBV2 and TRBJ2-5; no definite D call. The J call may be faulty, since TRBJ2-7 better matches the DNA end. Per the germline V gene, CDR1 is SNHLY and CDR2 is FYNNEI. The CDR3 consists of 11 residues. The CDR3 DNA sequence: TGTGCCAGCAGTGATAACTACGAGCAGTACTTC. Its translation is CASSDNYEQYF.

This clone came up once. This chain's CDR3 is CASSESGTEDTQYF. CDR3 coding DNA: TGCGCCAGCAGTGAATCGGGGACCGAAGATACGCAGTATTTT. This chain joins TRBV10-1 and TRBJ2-3; D tentatively reads TRBD1 or TRBD2 (5 bases each). There are 14 residues in the CDR3. Germline loops: CDR1 WNHNN, CDR2 SYGVQD (reference sequence). With 3 bases removed from V and 5 bases from J, the gap between germline ends came to 12 bases.

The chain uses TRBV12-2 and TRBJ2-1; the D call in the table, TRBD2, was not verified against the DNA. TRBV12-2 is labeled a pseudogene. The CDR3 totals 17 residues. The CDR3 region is CASRLACSPVLYNEQFF. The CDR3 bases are TGTGCAAGTCGCTTAGCGTGTAGCCCAGTCCTCTACAATGAGCAGTTCTTC.

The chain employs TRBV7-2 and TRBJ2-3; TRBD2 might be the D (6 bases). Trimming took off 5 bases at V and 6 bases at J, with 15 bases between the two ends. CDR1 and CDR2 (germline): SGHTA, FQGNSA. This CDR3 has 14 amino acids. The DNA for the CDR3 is TGTGCCAGCAGCCTGTTGGGGGACTGGGATACGCAGTATTTT. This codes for CASSLLGDWDTQYF.

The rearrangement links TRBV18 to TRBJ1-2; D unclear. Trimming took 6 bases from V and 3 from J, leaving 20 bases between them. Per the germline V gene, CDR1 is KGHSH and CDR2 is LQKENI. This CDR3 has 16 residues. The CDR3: CASSPESRLSDYGYTF. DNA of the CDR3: TGTGCCAGCTCCCCGGAATCCCGCCTTTCTGACTATGGCTACACCTTC.

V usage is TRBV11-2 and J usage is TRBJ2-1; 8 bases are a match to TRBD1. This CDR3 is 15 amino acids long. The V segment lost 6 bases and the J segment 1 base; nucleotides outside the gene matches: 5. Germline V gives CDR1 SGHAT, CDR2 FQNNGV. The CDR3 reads CASRTTGGSYNEQFF. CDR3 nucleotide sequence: TGTGCCAGCAGGACTACAGGGGGTTCCTACAATGAGCAGTTCTTC.

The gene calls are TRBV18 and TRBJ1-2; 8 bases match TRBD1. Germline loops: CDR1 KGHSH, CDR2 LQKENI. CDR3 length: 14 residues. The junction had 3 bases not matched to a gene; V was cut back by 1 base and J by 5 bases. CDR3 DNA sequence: TGTGCCAGCTCACCACAAGGACAGGGTTATGGCTACACCTTC. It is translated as CASSPQGQGYGYTF.

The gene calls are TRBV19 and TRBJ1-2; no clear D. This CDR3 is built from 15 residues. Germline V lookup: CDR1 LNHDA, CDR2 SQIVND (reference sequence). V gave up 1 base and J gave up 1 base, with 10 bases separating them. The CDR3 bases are TGTGCCAGTAGTATAGGTTCCAGCAATAACTATGGCTACACCTTC. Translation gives CASSIGSSNNYGYTF. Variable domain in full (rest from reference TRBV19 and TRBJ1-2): DGGITQSPKYLFRKEGQNVTLSCEQNLNHDAMYWYRQDPGQGLRLIYYSQIVNDFQKGDIAEGYSVSREKKESFPLTVTSAQKNPTAFYLCASSIGSSNNYGYTFGSGTRLTVV.